This T cell receptor (beta chain) was observed in a study of monozygotic twins with inflammatory bowel disease. Study-level points and caveats: For IBD, no single strong associated signal or clonotype was supported. Among twins, concordant and discordant pairs did not differ in repertoire similarity, possibly from limited power.

Per TCR library, 3500 ng of total RNA was used. TCRdb re-called the 5' RACE reads and shows each CDR3 protein once, DNA omitted. The sample has about 330,000 distinct CDR3 sequences. Comment on this clonotype: The antigen remains undetermined.

This receptor was identified in a human donor with ulcerative colitis or Crohn's disease, or a healthy co-twin of an affected twin (not recorded which). Sample: blood.

The CDR3 reads CASSQVNSFSGANVLTF. The chain links TRBV4-3 to TRBJ2-6. Looked up from germline, CDR1 is LGHNA and CDR2 is YSLEER. The CDR3 length is 17 residues.